A selection of T cell receptor beta chains follows, all from one sample in a study of cytomegalovirus exposure and HLA in healthy donors. Repertoires were generated with immunoSEQ multiplex PCR, while TCRdb's copy carries only in-frame clones and drops some. The table lists more than 80,000 clones, roughly 70% of them singletons, with approximately 2.8% in the top ten. Sequencing input: PBMCs. The receptors originated from a male donor in good health and CMV-seropositive. Both conserved end residues are part of each CDR3. A D gene is named only where the DNA matches it firmly. Size values are once, few and many counts, or a class for expanded clones, and some rows have none.

DNA	CDR3	V	size	J	D
TGTGCCAGCAGCCAAGACGCGGACAGGGGGCGCGCCCCTCAGCCCCAGCATTTT	CASSQDADRGRAPQPQHF	TRBV4-2	NA	TRBJ1-5	TRBD1
TGCGCCAGCAGCCAACTAGAGCGGGAGGGTCACGGGGTCACAGATACGCAGTATTTT	CASSQLEREGHGVTDTQYF	TRBV4-3	NA	TRBJ2-3	TRBD2
TGTGCCAGCAGCCACAGCGGGGGCGGGACAGATACGCAGTATTTT	CASSHSGGGTDTQYF	TRBV7-9	NA	TRBJ2-3	TRBD2
TGCGCCAGCAGCCAAGAAAAGACAGGGAACTCCTACGAGCAGTACTTC	CASSQEKTGNSYEQYF	TRBV4-1	once	TRBJ2-7	TRBD1
TGTGCCAGCAGCTCAACGACAGGATCGCCCACTGAAGCTTTCTTT	CASSSTTGSPTEAFF	TRBV11-1	NA	TRBJ1-1	NA
TGCAGCGTGTCTGGTGCGGAAGCTTTCTTT	CSVSGAEAFF	TRBV29-1	NA	TRBJ1-1	NA
TGTGCCATCAGTCAGACAGGGGGCGATGGCTACACCTTC	CAISQTGGDGYTF	TRBV10-3	NA	TRBJ1-2	TRBD1
TGTGCCAGCTCACCGACAACAGGGGGAACTGAAGCTTTCTTT	CASSPTTGGTEAFF	TRBV18	few	TRBJ1-1	TRBD1
TGCGCCAGCAGCTTGGTTTTAGCGGGGGGGCGGACCTACGAGCAGTACTTC	CASSLVLAGGRTYEQYF	TRBV5-1	few	TRBJ2-7	TRBD2
TGCGCCAGCAGTTACCGGCCGGGACAGGGGGCAGATGAGCAGTACTTC	CASSYRPGQGADEQYF	TRBV5-1	NA	TRBJ2-7	TRBD1
TGTGCCAGCAGCTCCGTTAGCGGGCGTAGCTCCTACGAGCAGTACTTC	CASSSVSGRSSYEQYF	TRBV7-6	NA	TRBJ2-7	TRBD2
TGTGCCAGCAGCCAAGAAATCGACAGGGTTTTCTACGAGCAGTACTTC	CASSQEIDRVFYEQYF	TRBV4-2	NA	TRBJ2-7	TRBD1
TGTGCCAGCAGGGATTACTCCGGGACCAAGACTTATCCGGGAGGGGAGCAGTACTTC	CASRDYSGTKTYPGGEQYF	TRBV7-2	NA	TRBJ2-7	TRBD2
TGCGCCAGCAGGCTTGGTATCGCGTCCTACGAGCAGTACTTC	CASRLGIASYEQYF	TRBV4-3	NA	TRBJ2-7	NA
TGTGCCAGCAGTGTACCGACAGGGCAGCGAAATCAGCCCCAGCATTTT	CASSVPTGQRNQPQHF	TRBV28	few	TRBJ1-5	TRBD1
TGCGCCAGCAGCCCCTCAGCGATCCGCTCTGGAAACACCATATATTTT	CASSPSAIRSGNTIYF	TRBV4-3	NA	TRBJ1-3	NA
TGTGCCAGCAGCCTAGACCAGGGTAACAATCAGCCCCAGCATTTT	CASSLDQGNNQPQHF	TRBV4-2	NA	TRBJ1-5	NA
TGTGCCAGCAGCCCCGTCGGGGACAATGAGCAGTTCTTC	CASSPVGDNEQFF	TRBV7-9	NA	TRBJ2-1	NA
TGCGCCAGCAGCTCCCTCCTCGGGGGAGGGGGCTACGAGCAGTACTTC	CASSSLLGGGGYEQYF	TRBV5-1	NA	TRBJ2-7	NA
TGCGCCAGCAGCTTGCTTACCGGGGGTCATGAGCAGTTCTTC	CASSLLTGGHEQFF	TRBV5-1	NA	TRBJ2-1	NA
TGCGCCAGCAGCCGGGGGACAGCGGATGAGCAGTTCTTC	CASSRGTADEQFF	TRBV4-3	NA	TRBJ2-1	TRBD1
TGTGCCAGTAGTATCGGGCAGCGGGAGTCCGAGCAGTACTTC	CASSIGQRESEQYF	TRBV19	NA	TRBJ2-7	TRBD2
TGTGCCAGCAGACGTATGGGGAGCACTGAAGCTTTCTTT	CASRRMGSTEAFF	TRBV28	once	TRBJ1-1	NA
TGTGCCAGCAGCTCACGTAGCCTAAACACCGGGGAGCTGTTTTTT	CASSSRSLNTGELFF	TRBV11-3	NA	TRBJ2-2	NA
TGTGCTAGTACGCAGACAGGAGTGCGCACCGGGGAGCTGTTTTTT	CASTQTGVRTGELFF	TRBV25-1	NA	TRBJ2-2	NA
TGTGCCAGTAGTATAGTCGGGACAGGGTTACAGCCCCAGCATTTT	CASSIVGTGLQPQHF	TRBV19	few	TRBJ1-5	TRBD1
TGTGCCAGCAGTGACCGGGAGGGCCTTGGTGAGCAGTTCTTC	CASSDREGLGEQFF	TRBV25-1	NA	TRBJ2-1	TRBD2